A selection of T cell receptor beta chains follows, all from one sample in a study of T cell responses to AZD1222 COVID-19 vaccine. TCRdb's table, derived via immunoSEQ multiplex PCR, lists solely in-frame clones and lacks some. The sample has roughly 100,000 clones; about 94% are singletons. The sequences come from peripheral blood, collected on day 0 of AZD1222 vaccination. The source of these receptors is an adult in good health. Both conserved end residues are part of each CDR3. The D gene is left open where the match is weak. Size is stated for part of the rows, as once, few or many counts, or as a class when the clone is expanded.

clone size	D gene	V gene	J gene	CDR3 length	CDR3 DNA	CDR3 protein
-	TRBD1	TRBV5-4	TRBJ2-3	15	TGTGCCAGCAGCCGGGGGACAGGGGTAGCAGATACGCAGTATTTT	CASSRGTGVADTQYF
-	-	TRBV6-2/TRBV6-3	TRBJ2-3	15	TGTGCCAGCAGTCCATATCGTACGGGGTCGGATACGCAGTATTTT	CASSPYRTGSDTQYF
few	-	TRBV29-1	TRBJ1-2	12	TGCAGCGTTGAAGGACCGAGAGGTGGCTACACCTTC	CSVEGPRGGYTF
-	TRBD1	TRBV6-2/TRBV6-3	TRBJ2-1	16	TGTGCCAGCAGTCCCTCGGACAGGGGCTCGTACAATGAGCAGTTCTTC	CASSPSDRGSYNEQFF
-	TRBD2	TRBV10-3	TRBJ2-3	17	TGTGCCATCAGTGAGGTTTTAGCGGGAGGTGTTGCAGATACGCAGTATTTT	CAISEVLAGGVADTQYF
-	-	TRBV15	TRBJ1-4	12	TGTGCCACCTATTTGGCGGGCGAAAAACTGTTTTTT	CATYLAGEKLFF
-	-	TRBV5-1	TRBJ1-2	14	TGCGCCAGCAGCCCCATAGGGGGGTCGGGTGGCTACACCTTC	CASSPIGGSGGYTF
-	TRBD1	TRBV7-9	TRBJ1-2	13	TGTGCCAGCAGCACGGAGGGGGCTCGGGGCTACACCTTC	CASSTEGARGYTF
once	-	TRBV6-5	TRBJ2-7	15	TGTGCCAGCAGGGCCGGGACCAGAGGCTTCTACGAGCAGTACTTC	CASRAGTRGFYEQYF
-	TRBD1	TRBV9	TRBJ1-1	14	TGTGCCAGCAGCGTTGGGACAGGGGGCACTGAAGCTTTCTTT	CASSVGTGGTEAFF
-	TRBD2	TRBV7-9	TRBJ2-7	15	TGTGCCAGCAGCCCGGGGGGGCGACTTTTAGCCGCACAGTACTTC	CASSPGGRLLAAQYF
-	TRBD1	TRBV19	TRBJ1-5	15	TGTGCCAGTAGTATGATGACAGGGGAAGCTCAGCCCCAGCATTTT	CASSMMTGEAQPQHF
-	-	TRBV11-2	TRBJ1-1	16	TGTGCCAGCAGCTTAGGGGGGACTTTCTGGAACACTGAAGCTTTCTTT	CASSLGGTFWNTEAFF
-	TRBD2	TRBV30	TRBJ2-1	16	TGTGCCTGGAGTCCCCCGGGACTAGTATCCCTCGGTGAGCAGTTCTTC	CAWSPPGLVSLGEQFF
-	TRBD1	TRBV11-3	TRBJ1-4	15	TGTGCCAGCAGCTTAGGACTACAGGGGAATGAAAAACTGTTTTTT	CASSLGLQGNEKLFF
once	-	TRBV7-8	TRBJ1-3	16	TGTGCCAGCAGCTTTGGGGACGTAGGCTCTGGAAACACCATATATTTT	CASSFGDVGSGNTIYF
many	-	TRBV28	TRBJ2-2	16	TGTGCCAGCAGTTTTCCCTCACAGGGGAACACCGGGGAGCTGTTTTTT	CASSFPSQGNTGELFF
once	-	TRBV7-9	TRBJ2-1	14	TGTGCCAGCAGCTTCTCTGGGGATTACAATGAGCAGTTCTTC	CASSFSGDYNEQFF
once	-	TRBV5-1	TRBJ1-1	15	TGCGCCAGCAGCTGGAGCGGGGTGTCGAACACTGAAGCTTTCTTT	CASSWSGVSNTEAFF
-	TRBD2	TRBV19	TRBJ2-3	15	TGTGCCAGTAGTTCAGCGGGAGGAGGAACAGATACGCAGTATTTT	CASSSAGGGTDTQYF
-	-	TRBV2	TRBJ2-3	11	TGTGCCAGCAGGATGTGGGATACGCAGTATTTT	CASRMWDTQYF
once	-	TRBV3-1/TRBV3-2	TRBJ2-1	18	TGTGCCAGCAGCCCGCACCAGGGTTCCCTACGTACGGGGAATGAGCAGTTCTTC	CASSPHQGSLRTGNEQFF
medium-sized	-	TRBV7-6	TRBJ2-1	11	TGTGCCAGCAGCACGGGTGGTGAGCAGTTCTTC	CASSTGGEQFF
-	TRBD1	TRBV6-5	TRBJ1-4	12	TGTGCCAGCAGTTGGGACAGTGAAAAACTGTTTTTT	CASSWDSEKLFF